Given below is one TCR beta chain in context. Its specificity is unknown. A read error may account for a junction end that differs from germline. Healthy donors had no documented immune events, such as infections, while sampled. The table came from immunoSEQ multiplex PCR; TCRdb's copy has only in-frame clones and leaves some out. Counted here are some 120,000 clones, more than 75% occurring once; the ten biggest clones make up more than 2.5%. The sample belongs to a study of identifying expanded T cells in peripheral blood. Whole-study results and caveats: Clone count variance between roughly 2-week samples rose with total template count. Differentially abundant clones: approximately 1.3 between replicates, approximately 15 at roughly 2 weeks, 18 to 20 at four.

This clonotype was sampled from a person aged 18-69 years in good health. Input material: blood.

CDR3 region: CASSDSTSSILHF. The CDR3 DNA is TGTGCCAGCAGTGACTCCACCTCTAGCATTCTCCACTTT. The genes are TRBV6-5 and TRBJ1-6; no definite D call. The CDR3 spans 13 residues. Germline V gives CDR1 MNHEY, CDR2 SVGAGI.